What follows are 17 T cell receptor beta chains derived from one specimen sequenced in a study of neoadjuvant anti-PD-1 for oral cavity cancer. Assay used: immunoSEQ multiplex PCR; TCRdb lists only in-frame clones, some missing. In the table there are about 15,000 clones, 40% of which are singletons. Noted time point: after neoadjuvant nivolumab, at surgical resection. The input for sequencing was tumor tissue, taken after nivolumab (anti-PD-1) treatment. The receptor set was obtained from a person between 40 and 80 years old with oral cavity squamous cell carcinoma.

This clone was counted ten times or more. The rearrangement joins TRBV6-5 to TRBJ2-7, with a possible D match to TRBD2 (5 bases). The V gene lost 4 bases and the J gene lost 2 bases, with 12 bases spanning the gap. Germline CDR1 reads MNHEY; CDR2 reads SVGAGI. This CDR3 is 14 amino acids long. The CDR3 spells CASSSGVRAYEQYF. The DNA for the CDR3 is TGTGCCAGCAGTTCCGGGGTCCGAGCCTACGAGCAGTACTTC.

The chain has TRBV18 and TRBJ1-6; tentative D call: TRBD1 (6 bases). The CDR3 length is 14 residues. V dropped 4 bases and J dropped 7 bases, with 11 bases sitting between them. Germline V CDR1 and CDR2: KGHSH, LQKENI. The CDR3 is CASSLSGENSPLHF. As DNA, the CDR3 is TGTGCCAGCTCACTTTCAGGGGAAAATTCACCCCTCCACTTT.

In this sample, this clone turned up a few times. V usage is TRBV5-1 and J usage is TRBJ1-4, with a tentative D call TRBD1 (5 bases). V lost 4 bases and J lost 7, with 14 bases in between. CDR3 length: 14 amino acids. Germline CDR1 and CDR2: SGHRS and YFSETQ. The CDR3 region is CASSPGHRGEKLFF. The DNA for the CDR3 is TGCGCCAGCAGCCCCGGACACCGGGGTGAAAAACTGTTTTTT.

There are a few counts of this clone. The genes are TRBV4-1 and TRBJ2-7; 7 bases match TRBD1. Losses at the gene ends were 2 bases for V and 1 base for J; bases not matched to a gene: 8. Germline V gives CDR1 MGHRA, CDR2 YSYEKL. This CDR3 is built from 16 residues. As DNA, the CDR3 is TGCGCCAGCAGCCAAACCCCGGGACAGACTTCCTACGAGCAGTACTTC. Translated: CASSQTPGQTSYEQYF.

This chain connects TRBV9 to TRBJ1-6; 7 bases match TRBD1. Germline V gene sequence: CDR1 SGDLS, CDR2 YYNGEE. The CDR3 is 14 residues long. After removal of 3 bases from V and 7 bases from J, the junction contained 4 bases not matched to a gene. Here the CDR3 reads CASSEGQPNSPLHF. The CDR3 DNA is TGTGCCAGCAGCGAGGGACAGCCAAATTCACCCCTCCACTTT.

This clone was observed a handful of times. The chain carries TRBV9 and TRBJ1-2; TRBD1 aligns across 7 bases. This CDR3 is 15 amino acids long. With 4 bases clipped from V and 0 bases from J, the junction kept 6 bases outside the gene matches. Germline lookup yields CDR1 SGDLS and CDR2 YYNGEE. The DNA for the CDR3 is TGTGCCAGCAGCTTGGACAGGCTTCCTAACTATGGCTACACCTTC. Translating gives CASSLDRLPNYGYTF.

This clone was recorded a few times. The J gene is TRBJ2-5, the V gene TRBV15; D ambiguous. This CDR3 is built from 14 residues. Trimming took 3 bases from V and 0 from J, leaving 8 bases between them. Per germline, CDR1 LNHNV and CDR2 YYDKDF (reference sequence). The CDR3 region is CATSSITDQETQYF. The CDR3 nucleotides read TGTGCCACCAGCAGCATCACGGACCAAGAGACCCAGTACTTC. Full variable domain (outside the CDR3, taken from reference TRBV15 and TRBJ2-5): DAMVIQNPRYQVTQFGKPVTLSCSQTLNHNVMYWYQQKSSQAPKLLFHYYDKDFNNEADTPDNFQSRRPNTSFCFLDIRSPGLGDTAMYLCATSSITDQETQYFGPGTRLLVL.

CDR3 sequence (DNA): TGTGCCAGCAGTGAAAGGGGAAATCAGGGATTGGATTCACCCCTCCACTTT. Protein product: CASSERGNQGLDSPLHF. The genes are TRBV2 and TRBJ1-6; D is possibly TRBD1 (5 bases). This CDR3 contains 17 residues. Deletions cut 2 bases from V and 8 bases from J, with 19 bases between. The germline gives CDR1 SNHLY, CDR2 FYNNEI.

This chain uses TRBV7-9 with TRBJ2-7; D not certain. V dropped 7 bases and J dropped 1 base, with 14 bases sitting between them. The CDR3 extends over 14 amino acids. Germline V gene lookup returns CDR1 SEHNR and CDR2 FQNEAQ (reference sequence). The CDR3 loop reads CASMRTGRSYEQYF. The CDR3 DNA reads TGTGCCAGCATGCGGACCGGTCGGTCCTACGAGCAGTACTTC.

The genes are TRBV5-6 and TRBJ2-1, with 7 bases lining up with TRBD1. This CDR3 comprises 16 residues. CDR1 and CDR2 (germline): SGHDT, YYEEEE. The trim removed 3 bases at V and 4 bases at J, leaving 10 bases unmatched. Written as DNA, the CDR3 is TGTGCCAGCAGCTCAAACCCTGGGACAGTTTACAATGAGCAGTTCTTC. It translates to CASSSNPGTVYNEQFF.

The chain uses TRBV19 and TRBJ2-6, with D perhaps TRBD1 or TRBD2 (7 bases each). The V end was cut by 7 bases, the J end by 0 bases, with 25 bases between. CDR1 is LNHDA and CDR2 is SQIVND in the germline V gene (reference sequence). The CDR3 runs 20 residues. CDR3 amino acids: CASTRGITGEGNSGANVLTF. The CDR3 DNA is TGTGCCAGTACCCGGGGGATTACAGGGGAGGGAAACTCTGGGGCCAACGTCCTGACTTTC.

The chain joins TRBV7-2 to TRBJ2-3; the D gene is possibly TRBD2 (6 bases). The V gene lost 1 base and the J gene lost 4 bases, with 12 bases spanning the gap. CDR3 length: 15 amino acids. Per germline, CDR1 SGHTA and CDR2 FQGNSA. CDR3 residues: CASSLGAEGADTQYF. DNA for the CDR3: TGTGCCAGCAGCTTAGGGGCGGAGGGAGCAGATACGCAGTATTTT.

This chain joins TRBV15 and TRBJ1-1; D is uncertain. The CDR3 consists of 13 residues. The V gene lost 3 bases and the J gene lost 1 base, with 6 bases spanning the gap. From germline, CDR1 is LNHNV and CDR2 YYDKDF (reference sequence). CDR3: CATSSQANTEAFF. The CDR3 nucleotides read TGTGCCACCAGCAGCCAGGCGAACACTGAAGCTTTCTTT.

J is TRBJ2-7 and V is TRBV6-1; 9 bases are a match to TRBD1. The CDR3 loop spans 14 amino acids. The germline gives CDR1 MNHNS, CDR2 SASEGT. The V and J ends lost 6 bases and 6 bases, in that order; junction bases with no gene match: 9. This chain's CDR3 is CASRAPGQGSEQYF. DNA of the CDR3: TGTGCCAGCAGGGCCCCGGGACAGGGTAGCGAGCAGTACTTC.

This CDR3 is CASSQAPGTVGSPLHF. In nucleotides, the CDR3 is TGCGCCAGCAGCCAAGCCCCAGGGACAGTCGGTTCACCCCTCCACTTT. The chain is built from TRBV4-1 and TRBJ1-6; 7 bases are a match to TRBD1. CDR1 is MGHRA and CDR2 is YSYEKL in the germline V gene. Germline trimming cut 1 base from V and 9 bases from J; bases unmatched to any gene: 9. This CDR3 comprises 16 residues.

This chain connects TRBV9 to TRBJ1-6; tentatively, D is TRBD1 (6 bases). Germline V CDR1 and CDR2: SGDLS, YYNGEE. The V gene lost 3 bases and the J gene lost 9 bases, with 10 bases spanning the gap. The CDR3 runs 13 residues. CDR3 region: CASSDRDSSPLHF. CDR3 nucleotides: TGTGCCAGCAGCGACAGGGATTCTTCACCCCTCCACTTT. Looking up the rest from reference TRBV9 and TRBJ1-6 gives the full variable domain: DSGVTQTPKHLITATGQRVTLRCSPRSGDLSVYWYQQSLDQGLQFLIQYYNGEERAKGNILERFSAQQFPDLHSELNLSSLELGDSALYFCASSDRDSSPLHFGNGTRLTVT.

The rearrangement links TRBV7-2 to TRBJ1-5, with unresolved D. The CDR3 consists of 16 residues. The germline V and J ends were trimmed by 5 bases and 1 base, with 15 bases remaining between them. Germline V gives CDR1 SGHTA, CDR2 FQGNSA. In nucleotides, the CDR3 is TGTGCCAGCAGCGCCGGACCCCTGGGGAGCAATCAGCCCCAGCATTTT. Translated: CASSAGPLGSNQPQHF.